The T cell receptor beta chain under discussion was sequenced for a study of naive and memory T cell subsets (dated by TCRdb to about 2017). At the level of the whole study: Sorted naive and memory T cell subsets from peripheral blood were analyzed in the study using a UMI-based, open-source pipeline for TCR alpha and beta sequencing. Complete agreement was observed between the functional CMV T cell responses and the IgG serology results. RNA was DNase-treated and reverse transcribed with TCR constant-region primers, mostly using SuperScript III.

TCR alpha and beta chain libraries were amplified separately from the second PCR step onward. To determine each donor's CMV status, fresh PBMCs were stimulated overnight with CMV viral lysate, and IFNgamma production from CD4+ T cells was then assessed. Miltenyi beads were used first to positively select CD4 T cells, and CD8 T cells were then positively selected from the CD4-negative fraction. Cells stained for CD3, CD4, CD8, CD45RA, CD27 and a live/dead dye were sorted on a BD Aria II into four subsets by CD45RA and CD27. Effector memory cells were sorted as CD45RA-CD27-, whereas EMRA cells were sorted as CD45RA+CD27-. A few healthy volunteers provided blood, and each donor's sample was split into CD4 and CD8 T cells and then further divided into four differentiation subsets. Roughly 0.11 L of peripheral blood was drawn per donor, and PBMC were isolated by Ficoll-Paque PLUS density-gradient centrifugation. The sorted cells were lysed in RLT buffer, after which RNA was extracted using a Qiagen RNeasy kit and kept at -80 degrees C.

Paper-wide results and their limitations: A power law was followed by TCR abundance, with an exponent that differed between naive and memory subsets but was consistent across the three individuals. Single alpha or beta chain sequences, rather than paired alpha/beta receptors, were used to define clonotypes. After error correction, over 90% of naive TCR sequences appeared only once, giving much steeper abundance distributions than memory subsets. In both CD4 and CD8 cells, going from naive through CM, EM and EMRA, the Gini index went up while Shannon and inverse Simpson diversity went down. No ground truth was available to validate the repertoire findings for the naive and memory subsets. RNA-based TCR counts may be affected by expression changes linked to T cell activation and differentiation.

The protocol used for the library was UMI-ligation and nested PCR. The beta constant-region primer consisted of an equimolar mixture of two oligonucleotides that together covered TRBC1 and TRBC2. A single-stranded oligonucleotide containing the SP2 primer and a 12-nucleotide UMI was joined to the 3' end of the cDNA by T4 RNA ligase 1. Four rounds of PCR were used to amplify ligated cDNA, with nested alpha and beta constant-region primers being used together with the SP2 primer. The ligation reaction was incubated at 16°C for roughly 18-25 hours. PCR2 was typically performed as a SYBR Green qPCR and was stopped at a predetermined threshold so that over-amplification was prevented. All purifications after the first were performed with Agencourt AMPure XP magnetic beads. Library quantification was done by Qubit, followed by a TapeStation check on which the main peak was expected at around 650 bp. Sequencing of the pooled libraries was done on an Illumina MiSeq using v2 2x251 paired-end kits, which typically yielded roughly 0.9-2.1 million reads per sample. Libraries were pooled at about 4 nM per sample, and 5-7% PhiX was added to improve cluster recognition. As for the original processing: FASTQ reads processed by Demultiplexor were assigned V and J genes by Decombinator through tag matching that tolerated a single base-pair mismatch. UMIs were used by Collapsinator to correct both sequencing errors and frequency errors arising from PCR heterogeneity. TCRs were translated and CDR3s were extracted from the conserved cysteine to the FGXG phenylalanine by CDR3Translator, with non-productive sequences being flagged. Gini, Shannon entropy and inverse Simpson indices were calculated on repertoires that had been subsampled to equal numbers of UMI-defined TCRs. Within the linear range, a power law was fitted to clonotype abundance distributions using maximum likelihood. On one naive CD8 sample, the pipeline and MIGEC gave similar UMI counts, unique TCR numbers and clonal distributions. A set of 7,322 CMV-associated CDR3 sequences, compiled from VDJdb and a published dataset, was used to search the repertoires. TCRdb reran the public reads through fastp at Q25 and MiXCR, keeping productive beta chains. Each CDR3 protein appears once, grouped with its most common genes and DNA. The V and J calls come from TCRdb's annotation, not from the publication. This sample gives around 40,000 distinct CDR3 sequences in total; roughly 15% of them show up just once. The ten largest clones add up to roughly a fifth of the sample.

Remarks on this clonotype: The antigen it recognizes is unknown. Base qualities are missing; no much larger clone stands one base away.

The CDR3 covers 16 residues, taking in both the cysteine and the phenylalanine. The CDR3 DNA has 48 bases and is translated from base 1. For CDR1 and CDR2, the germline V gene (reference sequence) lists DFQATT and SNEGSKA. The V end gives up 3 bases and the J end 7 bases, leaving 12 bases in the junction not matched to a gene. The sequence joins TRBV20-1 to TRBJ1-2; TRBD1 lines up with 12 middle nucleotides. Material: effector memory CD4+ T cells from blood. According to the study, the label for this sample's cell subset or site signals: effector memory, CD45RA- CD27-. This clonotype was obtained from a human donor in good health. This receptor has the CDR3 CSASAPGQGAFGGYTF. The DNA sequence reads TGCAGTGCTAGCGCACCGGGACAGGGGGCGTTTGGTGGCTACACCTTC.